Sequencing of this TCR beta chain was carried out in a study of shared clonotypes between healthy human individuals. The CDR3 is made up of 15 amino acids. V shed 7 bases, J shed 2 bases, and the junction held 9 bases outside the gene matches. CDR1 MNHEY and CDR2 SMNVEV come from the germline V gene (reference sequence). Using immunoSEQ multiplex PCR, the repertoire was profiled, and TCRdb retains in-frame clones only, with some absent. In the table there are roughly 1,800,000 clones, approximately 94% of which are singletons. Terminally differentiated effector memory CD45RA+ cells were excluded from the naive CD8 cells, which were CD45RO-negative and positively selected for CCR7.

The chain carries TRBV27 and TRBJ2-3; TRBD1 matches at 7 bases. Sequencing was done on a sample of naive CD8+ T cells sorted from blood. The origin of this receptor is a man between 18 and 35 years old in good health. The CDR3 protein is CASTPDRDHTDTQYF. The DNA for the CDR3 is TGTGCCAGCACCCCAGACAGGGACCACACAGATACGCAGTATTTT.